A selection of T cell receptor beta chains follows, all from one sample in a study of shared clonotypes between healthy human individuals. Produced via immunoSEQ multiplex PCR; TCRdb's table is partial and in-frame only. Of over a million clones in the sample, roughly 98.5% were seen once. The sequencing input was naive CD4+ T cells sorted from blood. The receptor set was obtained from a man aged 25 to 40 in good health. CDR3s include the opening cysteine and the closing phenylalanine or tryptophan. The D gene is left open where the match is weak. Expanded clones are given a class, and other clones once, few, many or no size at all.

clone size	D gene	J gene	V gene	CDR3 protein	CDR3 DNA
NA	TRBD1	TRBJ1-3	TRBV6-5	CASSYPGQGAGNTIYF	TGTGCCAGCAGTTACCCGGGACAGGGAGCTGGAAACACCATATATTTT
NA	NA	TRBJ2-3	TRBV27	CASSLLRRAKGADTQYF	TGTGCCAGCAGTTTACTCCGGAGGGCCAAAGGGGCAGATACGCAGTATTTT
NA	TRBD1	TRBJ2-5	TRBV7-9	CASSRDRGQQETQYF	TGTGCCAGCAGCCGGGACAGGGGCCAGCAAGAGACCCAGTACTTC
NA	NA	TRBJ2-7	TRBV19	CASSIGISYEQYF	TGTGCCAGTAGTATCGGGATCTCCTACGAGCAGTACTTC
NA	NA	TRBJ1-2	TRBV6-1	CASSVQGHNYGYTF	TGTGCCAGCAGTGTACAGGGCCATAACTATGGCTACACCTTC
NA	NA	TRBJ2-3	TRBV18	CASSLRQVLDTQYF	TGTGCCAGCTCACTCAGACAGGTTTTAGATACGCAGTATTTT
NA	TRBD1	TRBJ1-2	TRBV11-2	CASRQPGQGPNYGYTF	TGTGCCAGCAGACAACCGGGACAGGGGCCTAACTATGGCTACACCTTC
NA	TRBD2	TRBJ2-3	TRBV4-3	CASSLQTSGASTDTQYF	TGCGCCAGCAGCCTACAGACTAGCGGGGCTAGCACAGATACGCAGTATTTT
NA	NA	TRBJ1-5	TRBV4-1	CASSQEIQRNQPQHF	TGCGCCAGCAGCCAAGAAATCCAGCGGAATCAGCCCCAGCATTTT
NA	NA	TRBJ2-7	TRBV5-4	CASSGQGGYEQYF	TGTGCCAGCAGCGGACAGGGAGGGTACGAGCAGTACTTC
NA	NA	TRBJ1-3	TRBV18	CASSPNRAASGNTIYF	TGTGCCAGCTCACCAAATAGGGCAGCCTCTGGAAACACCATATATTTT
NA	NA	TRBJ2-1	TRBV5-1	CASSGGGASSYNEQFF	TGCGCCAGCAGCGGGGGCGGTGCGAGCTCCTACAATGAGCAGTTCTTC
NA	NA	TRBJ1-2	TRBV18	CASSPTPDGYGYTF	TGTGCCAGCTCACCCACACCGGACGGCTATGGCTACACCTTC
NA	TRBD1	TRBJ2-7	TRBV27	CASRAGTVDYEQYF	TGTGCCAGCAGGGCCGGGACAGTGGACTACGAGCAGTACTTC
NA	TRBD1	TRBJ2-6	TRBV2	CASRDRGIPGANVLTF	TGTGCCAGCAGAGACAGGGGAATCCCTGGGGCCAACGTCCTGACTTTC
NA	TRBD1	TRBJ2-7	TRBV28	CASSPGQVFSYEQYF	TGTGCCAGCAGCCCCGGACAGGTCTTCTCCTACGAGCAGTACTTC
NA	NA	TRBJ1-5	TRBV7-6	CASSLAFGEPQHF	TGTGCCAGCAGCTTAGCATTTGGGGAGCCCCAGCATTTT
NA	NA	TRBJ2-7	TRBV27	CASSLRGSGRGDYEQYF	TGTGCCAGCAGTTTAAGGGGATCAGGCAGGGGGGACTACGAGCAGTACTTC
NA	NA	TRBJ1-1	TRBV18	CASSPPDTEAFF	TGTGCCAGCTCACCACCGGACACTGAAGCTTTCTTT
NA	TRBD2	TRBJ2-5	TRBV28	CASSLGTSWVRETQYF	TGTGCCAGCAGTTTAGGGACTAGCTGGGTCCGGGAGACCCAGTACTTC
NA	NA	TRBJ2-7	TRBV19	CASSSPPPSYEQYF	TGTGCCAGTAGTAGCCCTCCGCCATCTTACGAGCAGTACTTC
NA	NA	TRBJ1-1	TRBV7-2	CASSLQGLSEAFF	TGTGCCAGCAGCTTACAGGGTTTGTCTGAAGCTTTCTTT
once	NA	TRBJ2-4	TRBV18	CASSSGERVAKNIQYF	TGTGCCAGCTCATCGGGGGAGCGGGTTGCGAAAAACATTCAGTACTTC
NA	NA	TRBJ2-1	TRBV9	CASSVGLVGNEQFF	TGTGCCAGCAGCGTAGGGCTGGTTGGCAATGAGCAGTTCTTC
NA	TRBD1	TRBJ2-7	TRBV5-1	CASSFSRDSYEQYF	TGCGCCAGCAGCTTCTCCCGGGACAGCTACGAGCAGTACTTC
NA	TRBD2	TRBJ2-1	TRBV27	CASRFSGSEQFF	TGTGCCAGCAGGTTTAGCGGGAGCGAGCAGTTCTTC
NA	TRBD1	TRBJ2-2	TRBV7-3	CASSQPGQGTGELFF	TGTGCCAGCAGTCAGCCGGGACAGGGTACCGGGGAGCTGTTTTTT
NA	TRBD1	TRBJ1-5	TRBV28	CASSFTGQRDQPQHF	TGTGCCAGCAGTTTTACGGGACAGAGAGATCAGCCCCAGCATTTT
NA	NA	TRBJ2-7	TRBV11-2	CASSLSFTRGYEQYF	TGTGCCAGCAGCTTATCATTTACCCGAGGCTACGAGCAGTACTTC